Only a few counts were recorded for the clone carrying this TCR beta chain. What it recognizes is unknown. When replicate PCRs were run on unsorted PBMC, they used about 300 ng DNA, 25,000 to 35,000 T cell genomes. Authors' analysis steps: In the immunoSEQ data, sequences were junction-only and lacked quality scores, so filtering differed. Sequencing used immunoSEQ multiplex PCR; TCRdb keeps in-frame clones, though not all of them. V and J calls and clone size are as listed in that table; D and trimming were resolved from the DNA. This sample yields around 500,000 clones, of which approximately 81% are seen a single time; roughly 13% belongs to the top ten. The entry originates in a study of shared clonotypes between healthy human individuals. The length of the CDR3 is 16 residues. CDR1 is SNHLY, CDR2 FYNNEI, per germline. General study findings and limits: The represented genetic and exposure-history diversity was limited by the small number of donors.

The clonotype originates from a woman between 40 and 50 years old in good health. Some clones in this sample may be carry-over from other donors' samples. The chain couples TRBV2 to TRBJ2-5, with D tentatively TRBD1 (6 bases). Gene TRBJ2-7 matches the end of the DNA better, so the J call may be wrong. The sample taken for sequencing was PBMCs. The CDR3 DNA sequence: TGTGCCAGCAGTGGGGGGCCTGGGTCGATCCTTTACGAGCAGTACTTC. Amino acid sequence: CASSGGPGSILYEQYF.